This note documents a single TCR beta chain sequence. Its antigen is not known. The sample originates from a study of T cells after posttransplantation cyclophosphamide. General study findings and limits: Later post-transplant blood repertoires were often dominated by donor CD8+ memory clones. TRB overlap between skin or GI tissue T cells and blood was limited. TRB clonality was highly associated with recipient CMV seropositivity and reactivation.

Busulfan-fludarabine conditioning, marrow transplant, and cyclophosphamide on days +3 and +4 were administered. CDR1 and CDR2 from the germline V gene are SGDLS and YYNGEE. The CDR3 loop spans 15 amino acids. Trimming at V came to 5 bases and at J to 3 bases, leaving 7 bases not matched to a gene. Sequencing was performed with immunoSEQ multiplex PCR; in TCRdb, only in-frame clones are kept and a portion is missing. The sample comprises about 10,000 clones, roughly four fifths of which are singletons, and more than 14% rests with the top ten. This receptor was identified in a female patient aged 35-55 years who received an allogeneic stem cell transplant from a related donor, was CMV-positive, and had no GVHD. A subset of T cells may come from the graft donor. The rearrangement joins TRBV9 to TRBJ2-3; 9 bases agree with TRBD2. The sequenced sample was PBMCs, obtained approximately 2,000 days after a stem cell transplant with posttransplant cyclophosphamide. The CDR3 sequence is CASSEEAGGTDTQYF. Written as DNA, the CDR3 is TGTGCCAGCAGTGAAGAGGCGGGGGGGACAGATACGCAGTATTTT.